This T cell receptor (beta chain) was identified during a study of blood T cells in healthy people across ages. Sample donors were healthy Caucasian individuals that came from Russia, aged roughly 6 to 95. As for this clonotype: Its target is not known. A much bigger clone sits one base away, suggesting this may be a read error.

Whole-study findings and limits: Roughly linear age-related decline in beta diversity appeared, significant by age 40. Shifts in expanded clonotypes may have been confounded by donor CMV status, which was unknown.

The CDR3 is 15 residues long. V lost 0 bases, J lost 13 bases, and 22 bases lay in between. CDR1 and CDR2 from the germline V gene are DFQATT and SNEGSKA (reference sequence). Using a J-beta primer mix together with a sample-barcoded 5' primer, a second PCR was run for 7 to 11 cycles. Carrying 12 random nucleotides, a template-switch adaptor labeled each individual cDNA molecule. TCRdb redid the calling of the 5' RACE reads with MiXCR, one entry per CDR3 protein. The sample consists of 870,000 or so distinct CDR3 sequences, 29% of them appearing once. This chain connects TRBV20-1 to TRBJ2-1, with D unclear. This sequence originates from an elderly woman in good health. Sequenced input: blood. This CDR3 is CSARDWQVRRETQFF. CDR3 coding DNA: TGCAGTGCTAGAGATTGGCAGGTTAGGAGAGAGACCCAGTTCTTC.